This is a list of T cell receptor beta chains from one sample in a study of cytomegalovirus exposure and HLA in healthy donors. Only in-frame clones appear in the TCRdb table, and some are missing; sequencing was by immunoSEQ multiplex PCR. The sample shows approximately 160,000 clones, approximately 84% of them seen only once. The sequenced sample consisted of PBMCs. All receptors derive from a woman between 50 and 59 years old in good health and CMV-seropositive. CDR3s include the opening cysteine and the closing phenylalanine or tryptophan. The D gene is left open where the match is weak. Rows may omit the clone size; those that give it use once, few, many or a size class.

-,TRBJ2-7,-,TRBV11-2,CASSGQVTYEQYF,TGTGCCAGCAGCGGACAAGTTACCTACGAGCAGTACTTC
-,TRBJ1-1,TRBD1,TRBV30,CAWTGGLNTEAFF,TGTGCCTGGACAGGGGGGCTGAACACTGAAGCTTTCTTT
-,TRBJ2-5,TRBD2,TRBV5-1,CASSLGGTTSQETQYF,TGCGCCAGCAGCTTAGGCGGGACTACCTCCCAAGAGACCCAGTACTTC
-,TRBJ1-2,TRBD1,TRBV6-5,CASSRSGTGGDGYTF,TGTGCCAGCAGTAGGAGCGGGACAGGAGGAGATGGCTACACCTTC
-,TRBJ1-1,-,TRBV27,CASSLWSFRDGGENTEAFF,TGTGCCAGCAGTTTATGGTCTTTCCGGGACGGAGGGGAGAACACTGAAGCTTTCTTT
-,TRBJ2-2,TRBD2,TRBV12-5,CASGPWGGNGPGELFF,TGTGCTAGTGGCCCTTGGGGGGGGAATGGACCCGGGGAGCTGTTTTTT
-,TRBJ2-5,-,TRBV7-7,CASSPQAAETQYF,TGTGCTAGCAGCCCCCAAGCCGCGGAGACCCAGTACTTC
few,TRBJ2-6,-,TRBV30,CAWSVDRGDSGANGLTF,TGTGCCTGGAGCGTGGACAGAGGTGACTCTGGGGCCAACGGCCTGACTTTC
-,TRBJ2-7,TRBD1,TRBV27,CASASGTGRDEQYF,TGTGCCAGCGCTTCCGGGACAGGGAGAGACGAGCAGTACTTC
-,TRBJ2-7,TRBD1,TRBV11-1,CASSPDRGPYEQYF,TGTGCCAGCAGCCCAGACAGGGGGCCGTACGAGCAGTACTTC
-,TRBJ2-1,TRBD2,TRBV7-2,CASSLGLAGGGYNEQFF,TGTGCCAGCAGCTTAGGACTAGCGGGGGGCGGGTACAATGAGCAGTTCTTC
-,TRBJ1-1,TRBD1,TRBV18,CASSPETGAFGAEAFF,TGTGCCAGCTCACCAGAGACAGGGGCGTTTGGCGCTGAAGCTTTCTTT
-,TRBJ2-5,-,TRBV1,CTSSQDHASGSWGTQYF,TGCACCAGCAGCCAAGATCACGCTAGCGGTTCGTGGGGGACCCAGTACTTC
-,TRBJ2-7,TRBD1,TRBV7-2,CASSLAMGQGAYEQYF,TGTGCCAGCAGCTTAGCTATGGGACAGGGGGCCTACGAGCAGTACTTC
-,TRBJ2-1,-,TRBV9,CASSVDGQGYNEQFF,TGTGCCAGCAGCGTAGATGGGCAGGGCTACAATGAGCAGTTCTTC
-,TRBJ2-1,TRBD2,TRBV7-2,CASSLVFSSGKNEQFF,TGTGCCAGCAGCTTAGTCTTTTCTAGCGGGAAGAATGAGCAGTTCTTC
-,TRBJ1-2,TRBD1,TRBV7-9,CASSADRANYGYTF,TGTGCCAGCAGCGCGGACAGGGCCAACTATGGCTACACCTTC
-,TRBJ1-4,-,TRBV4-1,CASSQGPGSEKLFF,TGCGCCAGCAGCCAAGGCCCAGGAAGTGAAAAACTGTTTTTT
-,TRBJ2-3,TRBD2,TRBV9,CASSMRALAGGPTDTQYF,TGTGCCAGCAGCATGAGAGCCCTAGCGGGGGGCCCCACAGATACGCAGTATTTT
once,TRBJ1-1,-,TRBV5-6,CASSLGEREAFF,TGTGCCAGCAGCTTGGGCGAGCGTGAAGCTTTCTTT
few,TRBJ2-2,TRBD2,TRBV30,CAWDSTSGGTGELFF,TGTGCCTGGGATTCGACTAGCGGGGGCACCGGGGAGCTGTTTTTT
once,TRBJ2-7,TRBD2,TRBV6-5,CASSYESGGTYEQYF,TGTGCCAGCAGTTACGAGAGCGGGGGAACCTACGAGCAGTACTTC
-,TRBJ2-1,TRBD2,TRBV28,CASRGETSGRSSYNEQFF,TGTGCCAGCAGAGGAGAGACTAGCGGGAGGAGCTCCTACAATGAGCAGTTCTTC
-,TRBJ1-1,-,TRBV30,CARLRNTEAFF,TGTGCCCGACTGCGGAACACTGAAGCTTTCTTT
few,TRBJ1-2,-,TRBV5-6,CARMGDFNYGYTF,TGTGCCAGAATGGGAGACTTCAACTATGGCTACACCTTC
-,TRBJ1-6,-,TRBV16,CASSQSEQANSPLHF,TGTGCCAGCAGCCAATCAGAACAGGCTAATTCACCCCTCCACTTT
-,TRBJ2-5,TRBD2,TRBV2,CASSEPSGVRETQYF,TGTGCCAGCAGTGAACCTAGCGGGGTGCGGGAGACCCAGTACTTC
-,TRBJ1-6,TRBD1,TRBV7-2,CASSWTGYSPLHF,TGTGCCAGCAGCTGGACAGGATATTCACCCCTCCACTTT
-,TRBJ1-5,-,TRBV28,CAGKSLETGSNQPQHF,TGTGCCGGCAAAAGTTTGGAGACCGGGAGTAATCAGCCCCAGCATTTT
-,TRBJ1-2,TRBD1,TRBV2,CASSETGNYGYTF,TGTGCCAGCAGTGAGACAGGGAACTATGGCTACACCTTC
-,TRBJ2-3,TRBD2,TRBV28,CASSLWGGRSTDTQYF,TGTGCCAGCAGTTTATGGGGCGGGAGGTCCACAGATACGCAGTATTTT
-,TRBJ2-3,TRBD2,TRBV19,CASSTGTSGKTDTQYF,TGTGCCAGTAGTACAGGGACTAGCGGGAAGACAGATACGCAGTATTTT
once,TRBJ1-4,TRBD1,TRBV7-9,CASSLPGGTGAEKLFF,TGTGCCAGCAGCCTCCCGGGTGGGACAGGGGCTGAAAAACTGTTTTTT
-,TRBJ2-1,TRBD2,TRBV11-3,CASSLGASGGIDEQFF,TGTGCCAGCAGCTTAGGGGCTAGCGGGGGGATCGATGAGCAGTTCTTC
-,TRBJ2-7,TRBD1,TRBV4-1,CASSQEEGTDFYEQYF,TGCGCCAGCAGCCAAGAGGAAGGGACAGATTTTTACGAGCAGTACTTC
-,TRBJ1-5,-,TRBV2,CASSEAAGAWVPQHF,TGTGCCAGCAGTGAAGCGGCAGGGGCGTGGGTGCCCCAGCATTTT
-,TRBJ1-2,-,TRBV19,CASSPQGTSYGYTF,TGTGCCAGTAGTCCTCAGGGGACGAGCTATGGCTACACCTTC
few,TRBJ1-1,TRBD1,TRBV29-1,CSVPGGTEAFF,TGCAGCGTCCCAGGGGGCACTGAAGCTTTCTTT
-,TRBJ1-2,-,TRBV9,CASSVQGSGYGYTF,TGTGCCAGCAGCGTACAGGGGTCGGGGTATGGCTACACCTTC
-,TRBJ1-5,TRBD1,TRBV30,CAWSVRGQGRQPQHF,TGTGCCTGGAGTGTACGGGGACAGGGACGACAGCCCCAGCATTTT